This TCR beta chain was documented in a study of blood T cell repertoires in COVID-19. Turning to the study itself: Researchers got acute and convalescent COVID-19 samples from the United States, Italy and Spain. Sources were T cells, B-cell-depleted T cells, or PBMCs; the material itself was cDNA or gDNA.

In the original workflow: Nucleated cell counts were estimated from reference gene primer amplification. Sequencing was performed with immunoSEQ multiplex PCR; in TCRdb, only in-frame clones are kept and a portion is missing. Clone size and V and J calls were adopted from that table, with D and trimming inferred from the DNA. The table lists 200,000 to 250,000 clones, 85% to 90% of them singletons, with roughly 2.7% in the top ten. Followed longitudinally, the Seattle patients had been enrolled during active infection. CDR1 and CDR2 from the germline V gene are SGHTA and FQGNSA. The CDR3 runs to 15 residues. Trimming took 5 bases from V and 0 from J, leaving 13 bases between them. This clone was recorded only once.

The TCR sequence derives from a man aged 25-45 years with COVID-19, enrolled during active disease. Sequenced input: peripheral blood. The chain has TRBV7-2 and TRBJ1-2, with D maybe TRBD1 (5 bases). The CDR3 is CASSDRDYTNYGYTF. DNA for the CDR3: TGTGCCAGCAGCGATAGGGACTACACTAACTATGGCTACACCTTC.